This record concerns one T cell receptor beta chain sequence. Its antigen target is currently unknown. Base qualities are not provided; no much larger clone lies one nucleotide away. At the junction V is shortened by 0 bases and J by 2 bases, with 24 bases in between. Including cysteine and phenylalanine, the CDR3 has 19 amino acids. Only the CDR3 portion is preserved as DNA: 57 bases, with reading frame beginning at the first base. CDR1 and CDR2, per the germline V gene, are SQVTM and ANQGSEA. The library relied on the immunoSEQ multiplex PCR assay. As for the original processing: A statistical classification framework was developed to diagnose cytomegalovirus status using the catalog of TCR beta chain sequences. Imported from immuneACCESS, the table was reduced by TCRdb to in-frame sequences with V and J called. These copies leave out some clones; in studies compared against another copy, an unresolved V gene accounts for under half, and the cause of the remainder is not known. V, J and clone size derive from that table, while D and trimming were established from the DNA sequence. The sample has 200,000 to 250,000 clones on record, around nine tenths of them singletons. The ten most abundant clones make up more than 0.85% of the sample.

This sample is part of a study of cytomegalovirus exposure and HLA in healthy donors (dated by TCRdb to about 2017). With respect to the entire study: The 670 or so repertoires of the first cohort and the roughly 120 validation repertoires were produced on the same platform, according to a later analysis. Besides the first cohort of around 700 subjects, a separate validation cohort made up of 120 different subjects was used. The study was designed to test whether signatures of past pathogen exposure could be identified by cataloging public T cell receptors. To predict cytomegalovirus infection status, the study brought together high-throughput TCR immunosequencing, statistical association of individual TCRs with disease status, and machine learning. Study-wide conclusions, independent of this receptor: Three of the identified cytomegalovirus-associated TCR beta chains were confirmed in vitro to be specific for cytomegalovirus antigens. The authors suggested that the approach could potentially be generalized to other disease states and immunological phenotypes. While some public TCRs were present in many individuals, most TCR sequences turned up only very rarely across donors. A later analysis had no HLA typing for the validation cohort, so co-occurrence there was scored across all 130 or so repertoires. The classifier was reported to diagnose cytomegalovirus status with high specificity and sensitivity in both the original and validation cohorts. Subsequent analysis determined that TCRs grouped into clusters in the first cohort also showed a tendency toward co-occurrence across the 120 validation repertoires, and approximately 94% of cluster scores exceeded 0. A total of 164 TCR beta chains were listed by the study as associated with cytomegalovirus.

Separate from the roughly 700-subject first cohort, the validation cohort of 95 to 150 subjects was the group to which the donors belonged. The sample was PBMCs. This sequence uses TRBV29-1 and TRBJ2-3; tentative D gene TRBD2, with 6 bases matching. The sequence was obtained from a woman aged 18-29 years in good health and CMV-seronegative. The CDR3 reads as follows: CSVEDAWARDSRITDTQYF. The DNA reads TGCAGCGTTGAAGATGCATGGGCCCGGGACTCTCGGATCACAGATACGCAGTATTTT.